Sequencing of this TCR beta chain was carried out in a study of Graves' ophthalmopathy and Graves' hyperthyroidism. A diagnosis was made from clinical symptoms together with serum thyroxine, TRAb, thyroid ultrasound and orbital computed tomography. Germline CDR1 is SNHLY and CDR2 is FYNNEI. V lost 4 bases, J lost 1 base, and 17 bases lay in between. The CDR3 runs to 16 residues. About this clonotype itself: Its antigen is undetermined.

Beta-chain TCR CDR3 regions were amplified from RNA transcripts. HTBI primers primed a first-round RT-PCR, and a second-round multiplex PCR followed. TCRdb re-called the multiplex PCR reads with MiXCR, one entry per CDR3 protein. The table has hundreds of thousands of distinct CDR3 sequences, roughly two fifths seen once; the top ten hold under 3.5%. General study findings and limits: From stable hyperthyroidism, ophthalmopathy was separated by a 13-signature model with 85% to 90% sensitivity and approximately 84% specificity. Blood was where most expanded thyroid clonotypes above 0.001 frequency also turned up. Sensitivity of 65% to 71% and specificity of roughly 78% were achieved by the model that predicted ophthalmopathy progression.

The TCR was taken from an adult man with Graves' ophthalmopathy. The sample taken for sequencing was peripheral blood. This chain joins TRBV2 and TRBJ2-7; D may match TRBD1 or TRBD2 (5 bases each). The CDR3 DNA reads as TGTGCCAGCAGTGTAGTAGGGACCAGGAGGTCCTACGAGCAGTACTTC. Encoded protein: CASSVVGTRRSYEQYF.